The rows below give T cell receptor beta chains drawn from one sample of a study of early T cells in non-severe SARS-CoV-2 infection. TCRdb ran MiXCR on the 5' RACE reads and lists one entry per CDR3 protein. This table has about 83,000 distinct CDR3 sequences, less than 11% appearing once. The sequences come from whole blood, collected at baseline. The receptors originated from an adult who was a healthcare worker with PCR-confirmed SARS-CoV-2 infection or an uninfected control (not recorded which). CDR3s include the opening cysteine and the closing phenylalanine or tryptophan. A D gene is named only where the DNA matches it firmly. Some rows mark clone size as missing; the rest say once, few, many or name a class of expanded clone.

clone size,D gene,V gene,J gene,CDR3 DNA,CDR3 protein
many,TRBD2,TRBV2,TRBJ2-2,TGTGCCAGCAGACTGAGGGAGGGCACCGGGGAGCTGTTTTTT,CASRLREGTGELFF
.,.,TRBV18,TRBJ2-1,TGTGCCAGCTCACCATCGGCGGAGTCATACAATGAGCAGTTCTTC,CASSPSAESYNEQFF
few,.,TRBV2,TRBJ1-4,TGTGCCAGCAATAGTCTGGCGGGGAATGAAAAACTGTTTTTT,CASNSLAGNEKLFF
many,.,TRBV15,TRBJ2-6,TGTGCCACCAGCAGAGAGAAGGCTGGGGCCAACGTCCTGACTTTC,CATSREKAGANVLTF
many,TRBD2,TRBV18,TRBJ2-1,TGTGCCAGCTCACCTTCGGATAGCGGGTACAATGAGCAGTTCTTC,CASSPSDSGYNEQFF
many,.,TRBV29-1,TRBJ2-2,TGCAGCGTTATCAGGGTAGGGAACACCGGGGAGCTGTTTTTT,CSVIRVGNTGELFF
few,.,TRBV7-2,TRBJ2-3,TGTGCCAGCAGCCAGACTACCGATACGCAGTATTTT,CASSQTTDTQYF
few,.,TRBV4-1,TRBJ2-3,TGCGCCAGCAGCCAAGAATCGGCCCCTCCCACTCAGTATTTT,CASSQESAPPTQYF
many,.,TRBV20-1,TRBJ2-1,TGCAGTGCTAGAGATTCCAGAGGCGCGGGGAACTACAATGAGCAGTTCTTC,CSARDSRGAGNYNEQFF
few,.,TRBV10-3,TRBJ2-1,TGTGCCATCAGTGACGGGGTTTTCAATGAGCAGTTCTTC,CAISDGVFNEQFF
.,TRBD1,TRBV7-9,TRBJ2-7,TGTGCCAGCCAAGAGACAGGGGATTACGAGCAGTACTTC,CASQETGDYEQYF